This TCR beta chain was sequenced during a study of T cell responses to AZD1222 COVID-19 vaccine. General study points: Increased Spike-specific TCR breadth and depth were observed after two AZD1222 doses.

In this sample, this clone turned up a few times. The target antigen is unknown. Here immunoSEQ multiplex PCR was the method, and the copy in TCRdb shows in-frame clones only, minus some. The sample lists around 130,000 clones, 88% occurring once. The CDR3 has 17 residues. J was trimmed by 2 bases and V by 1 base; bases with no gene match: 8. Germline CDR1 and CDR2: SEHNR and FQNEAQ (reference sequence). The receptor was derived from an adult in good health. The sequences come from peripheral blood, collected on day 0 of MenACWY control vaccination. This sequence joins TRBV7-9 and TRBJ2-5, with 9 bases identical to TRBD2. The CDR3 nucleotides read TGTGCCAGCAGCTTAGTGGCTAGCGGGACCAGACAAGAGACCCAGTACTTC. It translates to CASSLVASGTRQETQYF.